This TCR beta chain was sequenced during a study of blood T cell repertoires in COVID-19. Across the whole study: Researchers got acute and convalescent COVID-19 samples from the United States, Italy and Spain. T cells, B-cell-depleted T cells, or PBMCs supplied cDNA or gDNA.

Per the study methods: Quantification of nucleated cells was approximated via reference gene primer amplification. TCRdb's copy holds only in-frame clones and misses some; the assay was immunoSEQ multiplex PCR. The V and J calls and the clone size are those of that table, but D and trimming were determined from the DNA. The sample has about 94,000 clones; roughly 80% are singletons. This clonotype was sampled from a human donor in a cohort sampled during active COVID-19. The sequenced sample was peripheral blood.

The CDR3 spells CSVGASNQPQHF. The CDR3 coding sequence is TGCAGCGTTGGCGCCAGCAATCAGCCCCAGCATTTT. The chain joins TRBV29-1 to TRBJ1-5; D gene uncertain. The CDR3 has 12 residues. Per the germline V gene, CDR1 is SQVTM and CDR2 is ANQGSEA. Trimming removed 4 bases from V and 1 base from J, with 5 bases in between.